The present T cell receptor (beta chain) was sequenced within a study of blood T cell repertoires in COVID-19 (TCRdb year 2020). In the study overall: Samples covering the acute and convalescent phases of COVID-19 were provided by collaborators in the United States, Italy and Spain. The dataset comprised deeply sampled blood TCRbeta repertoires from subjects exposed to, actively infected with, or recovered from COVID-19. Where available, HLA class I and class II types were taken from metadata supplied by the sample provider and were not determined by assay-based typing. Samples came from the ongoing ImmuneRACE study (first 160 participants) plus 1,254 subjects from 6 global collaborators. The material from the prospective study consisted of cDNA or gDNA derived from T cells, B-cell-depleted T cells, or PBMCs. Nearly every sample came with metadata listing a de-identified subject ID, COVID-19 status, age in years and sex. The repertoires were made available in a free public database intended to serve as a resource for research on the immune response to SARS-CoV-2.

Each collaborating institution followed its own protocols to collect whole blood in K2EDTA tubes. For TCRbeta analysis, collaborators shipped samples as frozen whole blood, isolated PBMCs, or DNA extracted from either of those sample types. Summary of the overall study and its limitations: Clinical and demographic metadata were provided uncurated, with the amount varying by source and participant.

TCRbeta CDR3 regions were amplified from genomic DNA by means of the immunoSEQ Assay, a bias-controlled multiplex PCR. Per the original workflow: The number of nucleated cells in each sample was estimated by amplification of reference gene primers within the assay. To quantify the absolute abundance of each unique TCRbeta CDR3 rearrangement, sequence reads were collapsed and filtered. For each sample, productive Simpson clonality was calculated as the square root of Simpson's diversity index across productive rearrangements. TCRdb's version of the immuneACCESS table is confined to in-frame rearrangements and falls short of the full clone set. An unresolved V gene accounts for under half of the shortfall where checked; the remainder is of unknown origin. V, J and clone size derive from that table, while D and trimming were established from the DNA sequence. The sample table lists around 52,000 clones, about 86% of them with a count of one. The ten largest make up about 5.2% of the sample.

V and J are trimmed by 6 bases and 2 bases, and the gene matches miss 6 bases of the junction. The CDR3 holds 14 amino acids from the cysteine to the phenylalanine. The entry retains the CDR3 DNA only, 42 bases that are in frame from base 1. In the germline V gene, CDR1 corresponds to MNHEY and CDR2 to SVGAGI. In its sample, this clone was seen a few times. The antigen it recognizes is unknown. Per-nucleotide qualities are absent, and no much larger clonotype sits a single base away. The sample taken for sequencing was peripheral blood. This TCR derives from a human donor in a cohort sampled during active COVID-19. The chain employs TRBV6-5 and TRBJ2-5, and TRBD2 matches 7 of the central bases. The CDR3: CASSRAGVQETQYF. The nucleotide sequence reads TGTGCCAGCAGCCGCGCGGGGGTTCAAGAGACCCAGTACTTC.